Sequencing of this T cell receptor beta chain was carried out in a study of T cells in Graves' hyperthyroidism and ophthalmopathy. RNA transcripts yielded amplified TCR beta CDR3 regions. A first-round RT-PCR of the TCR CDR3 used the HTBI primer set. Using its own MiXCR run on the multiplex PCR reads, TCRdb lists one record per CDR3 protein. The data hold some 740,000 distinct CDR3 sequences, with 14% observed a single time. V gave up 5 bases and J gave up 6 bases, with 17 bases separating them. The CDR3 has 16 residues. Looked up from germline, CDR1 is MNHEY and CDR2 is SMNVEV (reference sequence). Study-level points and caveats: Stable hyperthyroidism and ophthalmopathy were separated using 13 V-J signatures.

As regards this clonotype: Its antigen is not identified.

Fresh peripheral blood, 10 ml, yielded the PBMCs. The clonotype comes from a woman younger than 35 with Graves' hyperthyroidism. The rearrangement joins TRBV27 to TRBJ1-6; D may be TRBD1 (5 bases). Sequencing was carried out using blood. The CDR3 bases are TGTGCCAGCAGTGCGCTGGGGGTGTGGAGTAATTCACCCCTCCACTTT. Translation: CASSALGVWSNSPLHF.